The T cell receptor beta chain under discussion was sequenced for a study of blood T cell repertoires in COVID-19. Two consecutive negative NP/OP PCR tests, clearance, or resolved symptoms defined Cohort 3 recovery. The data were produced by immunoSEQ multiplex PCR, yet TCRdb's version contains in-frame clones alone and is incomplete. The profile shows about 390,000 clones, approximately 90% of them singletons. The CDR3 is 14 amino acids. Looked up from germline, CDR1 is SGHTA and CDR2 is FQGNSA. Between the trimmed V and J ends, which lost 1 base and 6 bases, there was a span of 12 bases. The sequencing input was PBMCs or T cells enriched from blood (not recorded which). The TCR sequence derives from a woman aged 45-65 years who had recovered from COVID-19. The V gene is TRBV7-2, the J gene TRBJ1-2; a weak D match, TRBD1 (5 bases). CDR3 amino acids: CASSLGQGEDGYTF. The CDR3 nucleotides read TGTGCCAGCAGCTTAGGGCAGGGTGAGGATGGCTACACCTTC.